This TCR beta chain appears in the sequencing data of a study of blood T cell repertoires in COVID-19. Turning to the study itself: PBMCs, B-cell-depleted T cells, or T cells provided the cDNA or gDNA that made up the material.

Some clones are missing from TCRdb's copy, which holds only in-frame ones; the method was immunoSEQ multiplex PCR. Among roughly 410,000 clones listed, approximately 91% were seen once. The Seattle patients, enrolled during active infection, were followed longitudinally. This clone has a handful of counts. The CDR3 contains 13 residues. Germline V CDR1 and CDR2: SQVTM, ANQGSEA. With 7 bases removed from V and 0 bases from J, the gap between germline ends came to 13 bases. Specimen: peripheral blood. The rearrangement links TRBV29-1 to TRBJ2-7; a weak D match, TRBD2 (6 bases). This TCR was sampled from a woman between 40 and 50 years old with COVID-19, enrolled during active disease. Here the CDR3 reads CSAGGRGSYEQYF. DNA for the CDR3: TGCAGCGCCGGGGGACGGGGCTCCTACGAGCAGTACTTC.